One sample yielded the 2 T cell receptor beta chains listed below, sequenced in a study of CD8+ T cells in alopecia areata. Following RNA extraction, reverse transcription yielded cDNA that acted as the sequencing template. Data came from immunoSEQ multiplex PCR; TCRdb stores just in-frame clones and leaves some out. Here the sample spans about 150,000 clones, around three fifths being singletons. This sample comprised CD4+ T cells sorted from blood, obtained at week 0. These receptors were obtained from a human donor with alopecia areata.

This clone was seen a single time. The rearrangement joins TRBV9 to TRBJ1-2, with 8 bases fitting TRBD1. CDR1 is SGDLS, CDR2 YYNGEE, per germline. The V gene end was trimmed by 1 base and the J gene end by 5 bases; junction bases not matched to a gene: 1. The CDR3 has 13 residues. CDR3 sequence: CASSVRTGYGYTF. The CDR3 nucleotides read TGTGCCAGCAGCGTAAGGACAGGGTATGGCTACACCTTC.

The rearrangement joins TRBV29-1 to TRBJ1-1; no clear D. V was cut by 7 bases and J by 3 bases, with 15 bases left in between. Germline lookup yields CDR1 SQVTM and CDR2 ANQGSEA. This CDR3 is built from 13 residues. The CDR3 nucleotides are TGCAGCGGGGGAAATGGCATCTACACTGAAGCTTTCTTT. Translated, it gives CSGGNGIYTEAFF. Drawing the rest from reference TRBV29-1 and TRBJ1-1, the complete variable domain is SAVISQKPSRDICQRGTSLTIQCQVDSQVTMMFWYRQQPGQSLTLIATANQGSEATYESGFVIDKFPISRPNLTFSTLTVSNMSPEDSSIYLCSGGNGIYTEAFFGQGTRLTVV.